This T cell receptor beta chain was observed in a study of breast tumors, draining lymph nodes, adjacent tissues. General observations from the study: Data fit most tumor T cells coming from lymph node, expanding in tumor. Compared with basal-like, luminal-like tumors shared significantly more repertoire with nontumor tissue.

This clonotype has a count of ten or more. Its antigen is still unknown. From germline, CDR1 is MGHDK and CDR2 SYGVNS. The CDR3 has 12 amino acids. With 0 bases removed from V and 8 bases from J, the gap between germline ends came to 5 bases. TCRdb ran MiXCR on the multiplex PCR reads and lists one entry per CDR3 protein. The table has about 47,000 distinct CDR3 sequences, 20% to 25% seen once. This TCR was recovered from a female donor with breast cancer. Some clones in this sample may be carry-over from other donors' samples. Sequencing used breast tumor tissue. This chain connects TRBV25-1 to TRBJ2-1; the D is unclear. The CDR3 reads CASSEYSHEQFF. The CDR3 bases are TGTGCCAGCAGTGAATATTCCCATGAGCAGTTCTTC. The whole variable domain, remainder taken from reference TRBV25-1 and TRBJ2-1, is EADIYQTPRYLVIGTGKKITLECSQTMGHDKMYWYQQDPGMELHLIHYSYGVNSTEKGDLSSESTVSRIRTEHFPLTLESARPSHTSQYLCASSEYSHEQFFGPGTRLTVL.